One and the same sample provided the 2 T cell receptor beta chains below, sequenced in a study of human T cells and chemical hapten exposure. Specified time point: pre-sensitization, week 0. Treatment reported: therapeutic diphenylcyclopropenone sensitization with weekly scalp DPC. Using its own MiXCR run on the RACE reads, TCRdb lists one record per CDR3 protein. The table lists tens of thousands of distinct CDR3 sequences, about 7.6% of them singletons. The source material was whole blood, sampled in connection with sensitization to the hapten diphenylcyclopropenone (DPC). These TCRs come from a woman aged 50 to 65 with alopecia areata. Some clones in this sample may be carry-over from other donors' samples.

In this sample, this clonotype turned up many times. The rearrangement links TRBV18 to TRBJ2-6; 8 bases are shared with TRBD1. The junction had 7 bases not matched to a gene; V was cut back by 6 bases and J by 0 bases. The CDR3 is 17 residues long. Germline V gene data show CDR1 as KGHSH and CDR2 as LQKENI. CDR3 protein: CASSVGTGTSGANVLTF. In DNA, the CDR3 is TGTGCCAGCTCCGTAGGGACAGGTACCTCTGGGGCCAACGTCCTGACTTTC.

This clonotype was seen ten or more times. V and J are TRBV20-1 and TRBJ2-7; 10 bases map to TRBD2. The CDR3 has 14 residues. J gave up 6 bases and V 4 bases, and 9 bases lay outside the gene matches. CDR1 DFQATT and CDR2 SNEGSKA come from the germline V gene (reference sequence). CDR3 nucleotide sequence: TGCAGTGCTACCAGGACTAGCGGTATGGCCGAGCAGTACTTC. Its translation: CSATRTSGMAEQYF.